This T cell receptor beta chain originates from a study of blood T cell repertoires in COVID-19. TCRdb keeps only in-frame clones here, not all; method: immunoSEQ multiplex PCR. The sample lists 250,000 to 350,000 clones, about 89% occurring once. CDR3 length: 16 residues. The germline V gene has CDR1 LNHDA and CDR2 SQIVND (reference sequence). After removal of 0 bases from V and 10 bases from J, the junction contained 9 bases not matched to a gene. The gene calls are TRBV19 and TRBJ2-1; 10 positions agree with TRBD2. The TCR comes from a man aged 25-45 years with acute or convalescent COVID-19. Sequencing input: peripheral blood. In DNA, the CDR3 is TGTGCCAGTAGTATAGATCGGAGCGGGAGGGCCGGGGAGCAGTTCTTC. This codes for CASSIDRSGRAGEQFF.